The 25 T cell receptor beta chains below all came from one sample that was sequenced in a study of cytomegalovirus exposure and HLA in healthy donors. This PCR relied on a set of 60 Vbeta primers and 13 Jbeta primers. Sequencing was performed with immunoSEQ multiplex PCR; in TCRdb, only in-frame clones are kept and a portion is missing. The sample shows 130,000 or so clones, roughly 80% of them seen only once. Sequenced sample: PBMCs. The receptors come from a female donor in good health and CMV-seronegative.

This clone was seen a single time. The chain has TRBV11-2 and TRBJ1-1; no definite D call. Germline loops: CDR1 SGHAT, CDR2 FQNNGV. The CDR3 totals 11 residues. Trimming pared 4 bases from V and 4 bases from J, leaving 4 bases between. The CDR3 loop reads CASSSGTEAFF. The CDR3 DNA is TGTGCCAGCAGCTCAGGCACTGAAGCTTTCTTT.

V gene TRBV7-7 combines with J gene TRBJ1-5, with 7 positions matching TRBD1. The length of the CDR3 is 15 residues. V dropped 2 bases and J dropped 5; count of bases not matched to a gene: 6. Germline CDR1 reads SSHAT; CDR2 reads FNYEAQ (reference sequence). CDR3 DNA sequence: TGTGCCAGCAGCTTACTGGCAGGGGGTGATCAGCCCCAGCATTTT. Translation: CASSLLAGGDQPQHF.

In DNA, the CDR3 is TGCGCCAGCAGTGCAGGGGTGAACACTGAAGCTTTCTTT. It yields the protein CASSAGVNTEAFF. The chain employs TRBV10-1 and TRBJ1-1, with a tentative D call TRBD1 (6 bases). The CDR3 has 13 amino acids. Germline V gives CDR1 WNHNN, CDR2 SYGVQD (reference sequence). The V end was cut by 4 bases, the J end by 0 bases, with 6 bases between.

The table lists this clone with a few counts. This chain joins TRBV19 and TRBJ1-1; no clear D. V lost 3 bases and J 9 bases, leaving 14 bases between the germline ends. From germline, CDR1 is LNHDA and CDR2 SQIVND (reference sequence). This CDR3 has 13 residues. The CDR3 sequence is CASSIYGEEKAFF. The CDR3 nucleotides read TGTGCCAGTAGTATTTACGGGGAGGAAAAAGCTTTCTTT. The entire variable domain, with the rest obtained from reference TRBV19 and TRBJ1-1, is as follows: DGGITQSPKYLFRKEGQNVTLSCEQNLNHDAMYWYRQDPGQGLRLIYYSQIVNDFQKGDIAEGYSVSREKKESFPLTVTSAQKNPTAFYLCASSIYGEEKAFFGQGTRLTVV.

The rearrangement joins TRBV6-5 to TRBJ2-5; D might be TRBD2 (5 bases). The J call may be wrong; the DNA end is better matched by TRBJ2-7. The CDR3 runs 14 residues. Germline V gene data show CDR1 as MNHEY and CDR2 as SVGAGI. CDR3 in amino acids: CASSIRGFSYEQYF. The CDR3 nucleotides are TGTGCCAGCAGTATTAGAGGGTTTTCCTACGAGCAGTACTTC.

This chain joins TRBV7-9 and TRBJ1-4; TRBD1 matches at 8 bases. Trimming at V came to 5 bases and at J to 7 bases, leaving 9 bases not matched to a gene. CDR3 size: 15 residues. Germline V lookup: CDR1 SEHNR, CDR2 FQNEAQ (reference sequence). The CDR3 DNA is TGTGCCAGCAGCATAAGGACAGGGTCGACTGAAAAACTGTTTTTT. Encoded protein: CASSIRTGSTEKLFF.

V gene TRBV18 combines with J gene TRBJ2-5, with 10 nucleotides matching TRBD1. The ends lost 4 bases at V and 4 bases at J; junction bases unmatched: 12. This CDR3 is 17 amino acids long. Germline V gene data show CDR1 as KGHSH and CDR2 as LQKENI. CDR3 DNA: TGTGCCAGCTCACTCAACACCGGGACAGGGGAGCCAGAGACCCAGTACTTC. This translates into CASSLNTGTGEPETQYF. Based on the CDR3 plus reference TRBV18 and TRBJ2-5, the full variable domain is NAGVMQNPRHLVRRRGQEARLRCSPMKGHSHVYWYRQLPEEGLKFMVYLQKENIIDESGMPKERFSAEFPKEGPSILRIQQVVRGDSAAYFCASSLNTGTGEPETQYFGPGTRLLVL.

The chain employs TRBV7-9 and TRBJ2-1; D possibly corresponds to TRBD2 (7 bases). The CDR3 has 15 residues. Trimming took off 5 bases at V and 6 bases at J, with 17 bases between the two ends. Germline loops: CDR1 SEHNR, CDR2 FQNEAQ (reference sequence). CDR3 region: CASSPGEGGINEQFF. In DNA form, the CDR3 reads TGTGCCAGCAGCCCCGGGGAGGGGGGGATCAATGAGCAGTTCTTC. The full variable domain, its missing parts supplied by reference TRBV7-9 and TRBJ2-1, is DTGVSQNPRHKITKRGQNVTFRCDPISEHNRLYWYRQTLGQGPEFLTYFQNEAQLEKSRLLSDRFSAERPKGSFSTLEIQRTEQGDSAMYLCASSPGEGGINEQFFGPGTRLTVL.

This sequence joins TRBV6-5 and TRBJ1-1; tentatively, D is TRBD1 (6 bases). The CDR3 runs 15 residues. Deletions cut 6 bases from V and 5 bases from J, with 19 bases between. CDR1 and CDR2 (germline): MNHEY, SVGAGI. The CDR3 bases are TGTGCCAGCAGCGGACTCAGTAAAGGGGGAACTGAAGCTTTCTTT. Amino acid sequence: CASSGLSKGGTEAFF.

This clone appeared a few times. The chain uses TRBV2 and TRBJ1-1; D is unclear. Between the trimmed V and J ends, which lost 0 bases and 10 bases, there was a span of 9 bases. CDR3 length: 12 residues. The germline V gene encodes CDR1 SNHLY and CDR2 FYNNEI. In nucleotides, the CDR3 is TGTGCCAGCAGTGAAGCTCGTTTTCGAGCTTTCTTT. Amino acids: CASSEARFRAFF.

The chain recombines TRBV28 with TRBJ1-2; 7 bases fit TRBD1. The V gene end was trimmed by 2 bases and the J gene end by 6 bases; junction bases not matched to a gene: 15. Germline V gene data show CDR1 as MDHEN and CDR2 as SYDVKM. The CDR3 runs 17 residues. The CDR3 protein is CASSLGSRTGQGNGYTF. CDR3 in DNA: TGTGCCAGCAGTTTAGGTTCTCGGACAGGCCAAGGAAATGGCTACACCTTC.

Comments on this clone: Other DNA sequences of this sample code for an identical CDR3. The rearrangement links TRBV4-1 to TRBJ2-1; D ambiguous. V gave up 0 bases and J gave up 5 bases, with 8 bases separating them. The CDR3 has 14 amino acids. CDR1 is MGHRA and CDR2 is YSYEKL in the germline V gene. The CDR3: CASSQELPNNEQFF. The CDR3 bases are TGCGCCAGCAGCCAAGAGCTTCCTAACAATGAGCAGTTCTTC.

CDR3 in amino acids: CASSLRLLAGTYNEQFF. The CDR3 DNA reads TGTGCCAGCAGTTTACGATTACTAGCGGGGACATACAATGAGCAGTTCTTC. The chain has TRBV27 and TRBJ2-1, with 10 bases aligning to TRBD2. Germline CDR1 is MNHEY and CDR2 is SMNVEV (reference sequence). CDR3 length: 17 residues. After removal of 2 bases from V and 4 bases from J, the junction contained 8 bases not matched to a gene.

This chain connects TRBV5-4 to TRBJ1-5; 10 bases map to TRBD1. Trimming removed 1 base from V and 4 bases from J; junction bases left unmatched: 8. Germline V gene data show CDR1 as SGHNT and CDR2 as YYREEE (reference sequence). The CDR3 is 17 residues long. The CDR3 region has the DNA TGTGCCAGCAGCTTGTCCTGGGACAGGGGAAGTAATCAGCCCCAGCATTTT. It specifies CASSLSWDRGSNQPQHF.

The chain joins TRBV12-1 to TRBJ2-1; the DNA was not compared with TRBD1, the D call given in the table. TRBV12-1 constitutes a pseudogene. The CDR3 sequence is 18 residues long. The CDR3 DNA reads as TGTGCCAGCAGCGTCGGGTTCTCTTTTCGGGACAAGGGGTTCTGGCAGTTCTTC. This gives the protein CASSVGFSFRDKGFWQFF.

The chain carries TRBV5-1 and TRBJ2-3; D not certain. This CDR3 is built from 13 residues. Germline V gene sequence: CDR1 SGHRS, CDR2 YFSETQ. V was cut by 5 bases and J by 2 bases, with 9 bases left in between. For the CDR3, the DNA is TGCGCCAGCAGGGTTGAGTTCACAGATACGCAGTATTTT. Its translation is CASRVEFTDTQYF.

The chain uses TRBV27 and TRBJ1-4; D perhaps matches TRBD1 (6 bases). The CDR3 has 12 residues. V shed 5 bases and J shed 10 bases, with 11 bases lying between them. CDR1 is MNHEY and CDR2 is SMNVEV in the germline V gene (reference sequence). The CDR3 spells CASSTGMGKLFF. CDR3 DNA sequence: TGTGCCAGCAGTACAGGGATGGGAAAACTGTTTTTT.

The CDR3: CASSLLQGARSYGYTF. CDR3 in DNA: TGTGCCAGCAGCTTATTACAGGGGGCGCGTTCCTATGGCTACACCTTC. The rearrangement uses TRBV5-5 and TRBJ1-2, with 9 bases matching TRBD1. The CDR3 covers 16 residues. From germline, CDR1 is SGHKS and CDR2 YYEKEE (reference sequence). Unmatched junction bases numbered 9, after V lost 2 bases and J lost 4 bases.

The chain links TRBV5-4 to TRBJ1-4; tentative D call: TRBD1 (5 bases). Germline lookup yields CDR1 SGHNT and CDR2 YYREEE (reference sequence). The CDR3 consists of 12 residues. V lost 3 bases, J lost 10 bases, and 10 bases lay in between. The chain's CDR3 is CASSWGGGKLFF. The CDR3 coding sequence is TGTGCCAGCAGCTGGGGCGGGGGAAAACTGTTTTTT.

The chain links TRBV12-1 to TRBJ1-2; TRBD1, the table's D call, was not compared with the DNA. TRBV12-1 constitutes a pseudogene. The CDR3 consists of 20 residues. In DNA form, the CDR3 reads TGTGCCAGCAGCTTTGTACAGGGGGTCCACGAAGACCTAGGCGACTATGGCTACACCTTC. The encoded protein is CASSFVQGVHEDLGDYGYTF.

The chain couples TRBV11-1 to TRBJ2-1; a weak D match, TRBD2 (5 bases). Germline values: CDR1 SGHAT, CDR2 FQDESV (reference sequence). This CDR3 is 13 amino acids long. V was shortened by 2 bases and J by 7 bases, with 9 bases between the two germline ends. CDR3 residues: CASSLRGMNEQFF. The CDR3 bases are TGTGCCAGCAGCTTAAGAGGGATGAATGAGCAGTTCTTC.

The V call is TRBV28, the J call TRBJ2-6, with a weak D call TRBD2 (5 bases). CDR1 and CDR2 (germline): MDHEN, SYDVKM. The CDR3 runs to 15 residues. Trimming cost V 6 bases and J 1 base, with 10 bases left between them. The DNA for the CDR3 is TGTGCCAGCAGGACTACGGGGTCTGGGGCCAACGTCCTGACTTTC. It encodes CASRTTGSGANVLTF. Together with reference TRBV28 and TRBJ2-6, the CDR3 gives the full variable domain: DVKVTQSSRYLVKRTGEKVFLECVQDMDHENMFWYRQDPGLGLRLIYFSYDVKMKEKGDIPEGYSVSREKKERFSLILESASTNQTSMYLCASRTTGSGANVLTFGAGSRLTVL.

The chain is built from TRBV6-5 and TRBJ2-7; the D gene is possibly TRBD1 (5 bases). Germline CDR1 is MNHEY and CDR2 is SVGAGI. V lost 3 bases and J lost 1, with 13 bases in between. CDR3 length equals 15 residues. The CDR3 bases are TGTGCCAGCAGTTATACAGGCGTCCCTTCCTACGAGCAGTACTTC. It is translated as CASSYTGVPSYEQYF.

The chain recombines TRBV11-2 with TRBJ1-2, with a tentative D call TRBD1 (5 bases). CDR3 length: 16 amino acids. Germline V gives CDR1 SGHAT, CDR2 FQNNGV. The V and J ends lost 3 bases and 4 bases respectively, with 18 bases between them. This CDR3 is CASSFLLGALGYGYTF. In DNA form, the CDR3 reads TGTGCCAGCAGCTTTCTATTAGGGGCCTTGGGCTATGGCTACACCTTC.

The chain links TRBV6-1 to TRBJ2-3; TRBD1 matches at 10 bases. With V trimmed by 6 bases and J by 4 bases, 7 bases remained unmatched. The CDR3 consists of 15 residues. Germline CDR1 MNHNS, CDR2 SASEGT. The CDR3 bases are TGTGCCAGCAGCTTGACAGGGGGCGCGGCAGATACGCAGTATTTT. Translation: CASSLTGGAADTQYF.